Listed below are T cell receptor beta chains from one sample, sequenced in a study of vaccination effects on CD4 cells after COVID-19. Which antigens these TCRs recognize remains unknown. Only in-frame clones appear in the TCRdb table, and some are missing; sequencing was by immunoSEQ multiplex PCR. The data contain approximately 23,000 clones, about two thirds of them singletons. The sequenced sample was CD4+ T cells from PBMCs cultured with HCoV-NL63 spike peptides, obtained before COVID-19 vaccination. These receptors all come from a human donor who received a COVID-19 vaccine. The CDR3 runs from the conserved cysteine through the conserved F or W. The D gene is left open where the match is weak. Some rows have no size entry. The others give once, few or many, or a class for an expanded clone.

j_call | v_call | d_call | clone_size | cdr3_nt | cdr3_aa
TRBJ2-7 | TRBV6-5 | NA | NA | TGTGCCAGCAGTCCGGGATGGGCTTTATACTTC | CASSPGWALYF
TRBJ2-1 | TRBV5-1 | NA | NA | TGCGCCAGCAGCTTGGAGGGGGCCTACAATGAGCAGTTCTTC | CASSLEGAYNEQFF
TRBJ2-1 | TRBV6-1 | NA | NA | TGTGCCAGCAGTGAAGCGGTGCGGATCTCCTACAATGAGCAGTTCTTC | CASSEAVRISYNEQFF
TRBJ2-1 | TRBV18 | NA | NA | TGTGCCAGCTCACCACCGGTGCAGGGGAGGTACAATGAGCAGTTCTTC | CASSPPVQGRYNEQFF
TRBJ2-3 | TRBV4-1 | TRBD2 | NA | TGCGCCAGCGGTCGGGGGGGCCTAGCCACAGATACGCAGTATTTT | CASGRGGLATDTQYF
TRBJ1-1 | TRBV13 | TRBD1 | few | TGTGCCAGCAGCTTAGGCCGAGGCAGGGGGCGGAGGAACACTGAAGCTTTCTTT | CASSLGRGRGRRNTEAFF
TRBJ2-5 | TRBV19 | NA | NA | TGTGCCAGTAGTATATCAGGGAATTACGAGACCCAGTACTTC | CASSISGNYETQYF
TRBJ1-3 | TRBV29-1 | TRBD1 | NA | TGCAGCGTTGACCCTGACAGGGTAACTGATAATATTGGAAACACCATATATTTT | CSVDPDRVTDNIGNTIYF
TRBJ1-3 | TRBV14 | NA | NA | TGTGCCAGCAGCCTACCCGGGACAACTGGAAACACCATATATTTT | CASSLPGTTGNTIYF
TRBJ2-3 | TRBV19 | NA | few | TGTGCCAGTAGTATTGTCCAGGGGCCTAGCACAGATACGCAGTATTTT | CASSIVQGPSTDTQYF
TRBJ2-3 | TRBV7-2 | TRBD2 | NA | TGTGCCAGCAGCTACGGGACTAGCGGTACGCAGTATTTT | CASSYGTSGTQYF
TRBJ2-3 | TRBV11-3 | NA | NA | TGTGCCAGCAGCTTAGCAGGGCGTGGTAGCACAGATACGCAGTATTTT | CASSLAGRGSTDTQYF
TRBJ2-1 | TRBV5-1 | TRBD2 | NA | TGCGCCAGCAGCTTGGTGATAGCGGGAGGGAGGAATGAGCAGTTCTTC | CASSLVIAGGRNEQFF
TRBJ2-1 | TRBV7-9 | NA | NA | TGTGCCAGCAGCTTAAACGGGCCATACAATGAGCAGTTCTTC | CASSLNGPYNEQFF
TRBJ1-1 | TRBV6-4 | NA | NA | TGTGCCAGCAGTGAAGGACGGGTTAACACTGAAGCTTTCTTT | CASSEGRVNTEAFF
TRBJ1-1 | TRBV19 | NA | NA | TGTGCCAGTTCCGGCGTGGGGGGGCCGGTGAACACTGAAGCTTTCTTT | CASSGVGGPVNTEAFF
TRBJ2-3 | TRBV19 | NA | NA | TGTGCCAGTAGTATGGGCACAGATACGCAGTATTTT | CASSMGTDTQYF
TRBJ2-3 | TRBV18 | TRBD2 | NA | TGTGCCAGCTCACCAATTAGCGGGGCAGATACGCAGTATTTT | CASSPISGADTQYF
TRBJ2-7 | TRBV7-8 | TRBD1 | NA | TGTGCCAGCAGCTTACCGGGACAGGGGGCTTGGGAGCAGTACTTC | CASSLPGQGAWEQYF
TRBJ1-2 | TRBV27 | TRBD1 | NA | TGTGCCAGCAGAGGCGGGACAGCTAACTATGGCTACACCTTC | CASRGGTANYGYTF
TRBJ2-5 | TRBV30 | TRBD1 | NA | TGTGCCTGGATAAGACAGGGGGCATCAGAGACCCAGTACTTC | CAWIRQGASETQYF
TRBJ2-7 | TRBV5-4 | TRBD2 | NA | TGTGCCAGCAGCTCGGGACTAGCGGGAACCTACGAGCAGTACTTC | CASSSGLAGTYEQYF
TRBJ1-2 | TRBV3-1/TRBV3-2 | TRBD1 | NA | TGTGCCAGCAGCCAAGTAAGCGGGACAGGGGGCCTCGGGAGCTATGGCTACACCTTC | CASSQVSGTGGLGSYGYTF
TRBJ2-1 | TRBV25-1 | TRBD2 | few | TGTGCCAGCAGTGAAGCCCAAACTAGCGGGGGGTGGAATGAGCAGTTCTTC | CASSEAQTSGGWNEQFF
TRBJ2-1 | TRBV24-1 | NA | NA | TGTGCCACCTCCACCGGGACAACGATCTACAATGAGCAGTTCTTC | CATSTGTTIYNEQFF
TRBJ2-2 | TRBV5-1 | NA | NA | TGCGCCAGCAGCACGCAGGGGAGCACCGGGGAGCTGTTTTTT | CASSTQGSTGELFF
TRBJ1-2 | TRBV10-2 | NA | NA | TGCGCCAGCAGTGACAGATTCCTTTATGGCTACACCTTC | CASSDRFLYGYTF
TRBJ2-7 | TRBV4-1 | TRBD2 | NA | TGCGCCAGCAGCCAAGGCGCTAGCGGGAGGACGAAGCACTCCTACGAGCAGTACTTC | CASSQGASGRTKHSYEQYF
TRBJ2-5 | TRBV10-1 | NA | few | TGCGCCAGCAGTGAAGGTGGGGTGGAGACCCAGTACTTC | CASSEGGVETQYF
TRBJ2-7 | TRBV29-1 | NA | NA | TGCAGCGTGGCAACCAACAGGGACGAGCAGTACTTC | CSVATNRDEQYF
TRBJ1-4 | TRBV28 | NA | NA | TGTGCCAGCAGTCGAGGGGGGTTCACTAATGAAAAACTGTTTTTT | CASSRGGFTNEKLFF
TRBJ2-1 | TRBV18 | NA | once | TGTGCCAGCTCACCGAACAGGGCCCCAAACAATGAGCAGTTCTTC | CASSPNRAPNNEQFF
TRBJ1-2 | TRBV3-1/TRBV3-2 | NA | NA | TGTGCCAGCAGCCAAGATGGAGGGGTACCGGGGGGCTACACCTTC | CASSQDGGVPGGYTF
TRBJ2-7 | TRBV11-2 | TRBD2 | NA | TGTGCCAGCAGCTTAGATCTTGGTGGCGCTAGCGGGGGTTACGAGCAGTACTTC | CASSLDLGGASGGYEQYF
TRBJ2-7 | TRBV7-9 | NA | NA | TGTGCCAGCAGCACAAACTACGAGCAGTACTTC | CASSTNYEQYF
TRBJ1-5 | TRBV29-1 | NA | once | TGCAGCGCTAAACTGGGTGGGAGCAATCAGCCCCAGCATTTT | CSAKLGGSNQPQHF
TRBJ2-5 | TRBV2 | TRBD1 | once | TGTGCCAGCAGTTCGGGACAGGGGGCCTATGAGACCCAGTACTTC | CASSSGQGAYETQYF
TRBJ2-1 | TRBV6-4 | NA | NA | TGTGCCAGCAGTTCAACCGAAAATGAGCAGTTCTTC | CASSSTENEQFF
TRBJ1-2 | TRBV6-5 | NA | few | TGTGCCAGCAGTTACTCCGGCCAGGGCCTGGATGGCTACACCTTC | CASSYSGQGLDGYTF
TRBJ2-1 | TRBV11-3 | TRBD1 | NA | TGTGCCAGCAGCCTGACAGGGGGTCGCAATGAGCAGTTCTTC | CASSLTGGRNEQFF
TRBJ2-5 | TRBV27 | NA | NA | TGTGCCAGCAGGGACGTTCGGGAGACCCAGTACTTC | CASRDVRETQYF
TRBJ2-1 | TRBV7-9 | NA | once | TGTGCCAGCACGTCCGAAAGGGGACATGAGCAGTTCTTC | CASTSERGHEQFF
TRBJ2-5 | TRBV24-1 | TRBD2 | NA | TGTGCCACCAGTGATCCCTCGGGAAGCGGGGGTCCCCTGACCCAGTACTTC | CATSDPSGSGGPLTQYF
TRBJ1-4 | TRBV5-1 | NA | NA | TGCGCCAGCAGCTTGGACATTGCAACTAATGAAAAACTGTTTTTT | CASSLDIATNEKLFF